The 4 T cell receptor beta chains listed next were all sequenced from one sample in a study of vaccination and CD4 T cells after COVID-19. These TCRs' antigens remain unknown. Sequencing of the DNA from cultured CD4+ T cells was carried out with the Oncomine TCR Beta short-read assay. Using its own MiXCR run on the PCR reads, TCRdb lists one record per CDR3 protein. The repertoire holds some 13,000 distinct CDR3 sequences, with 30% to 35% as singletons. This sample's treatment: roughly 10-day PBMC culture with coronavirus spike peptide pools or control peptides (ViraFEST assay). Sequencing was performed on CD4+ T cells from blood, cultured in vitro. Every receptor here comes from a human donor who had recovered from COVID-19.

This clonotype was detected a few times. The chain carries TRBV7-2 and TRBJ1-5; the D gene is possibly TRBD1 (6 bases). CDR1 is SGHTA, CDR2 FQGNSA, per germline. This CDR3 is built from 15 residues. V was cut by 6 bases and J by 1 base, with 13 bases left in between. CDR3 region: CASRRQGSSNQPQHF. The CDR3 region has the DNA TGTGCCAGCAGGCGTCAGGGGAGCAGCAATCAGCCCCAGCATTTT.

This clonotype was seen only a few times. This chain joins TRBV2 and TRBJ1-1; no clear D. The CDR3 covers 13 residues. The germline CDR1 and CDR2 sequences are SNHLY and FYNNEI. Trimming left V 1 base short and J 7 bases short, with 10 bases between. CDR3 in amino acids: CASSEGGRGEAFF. The CDR3 DNA is TGTGCCAGCAGTGAAGGGGGAAGAGGTGAAGCTTTCTTT.

This chain links TRBV24-1 with TRBJ2-5; 8 nucleotides agree with TRBD1. V was clipped by 4 bases and J by 5 bases; unmatched bases: 14. Germline CDR1 is KGHDR and CDR2 is SFDVKD. The CDR3 spans 17 residues. CDR3 bases: TGTGCCACCAGTGACGATGGGACAGGCATAAAAGGGGAGACCCAGTACTTC. It encodes CATSDDGTGIKGETQYF.

This clonotype has a handful of counts. V gene TRBV7-9 combines with J gene TRBJ2-7, with D uncertain. The CDR3 sequence is 11 residues long. Germline-derived CDR1 and CDR2 are SEHNR and FQNEAQ (reference sequence). V lost 1 base to trimming and J lost 6 bases, with 4 bases between them. The CDR3 sequence: CASSLDGEQYF. The DNA for the CDR3 is TGTGCCAGCAGCTTAGATGGCGAGCAGTACTTC. Filled out from reference TRBV7-9 and TRBJ2-7, the complete variable domain reads DTGVSQNPRHKITKRGQNVTFRCDPISEHNRLYWYRQTLGQGPEFLTYFQNEAQLEKSRLLSDRFSAERPKGSFSTLEIQRTEQGDSAMYLCASSLDGEQYFGPGTRLTVT.